This T cell receptor beta chain appears in the sequencing data of a study of T-cell reconstitution after alpha-beta-depleted transplantation in children. Broader study findings: Once a year had passed after transplant, T-cell counts and diversity came mostly from newly produced T cells. It was reported that alpha-beta T cells came from several hundred expanded graft clones (about two months after transplant). Diversity of TCRbeta at day 60 was high in some patients, arising from surviving recipient T cells and thymic progenitors.

In this sample, this clonotype turned up a few times. The antigen remains undetermined. Unique molecular identifiers were incorporated into the prepared TCRbeta library. One entry per CDR3 protein, called by TCRdb with MiXCR from the PCR reads. Here the sample spans about 420,000 distinct CDR3 sequences, under 20% being singletons. Sequenced material: PBMCs, mostly from graft donor cells, taken 360 days after TCRalphabeta/CD19-depleted stem cell transplant. The receptor was derived from a boy under two years old who had a stem cell transplant for Wiskott-Aldrich syndrome, so the T cells may come from the graft donor.

The CDR3 nucleotides read TGTGCCAGCAGCAAAGGGTCTGCGGGGGCTGGGGCCAACGTCCTGACTTTC. This translates into CASSKGSAGAGANVLTF. This sequence joins TRBV21-1 and TRBJ2-6; TRBD1, as called in the table, went unchecked against the DNA. TRBV21-1 is listed as a pseudogene. This CDR3 region has 17 residues.